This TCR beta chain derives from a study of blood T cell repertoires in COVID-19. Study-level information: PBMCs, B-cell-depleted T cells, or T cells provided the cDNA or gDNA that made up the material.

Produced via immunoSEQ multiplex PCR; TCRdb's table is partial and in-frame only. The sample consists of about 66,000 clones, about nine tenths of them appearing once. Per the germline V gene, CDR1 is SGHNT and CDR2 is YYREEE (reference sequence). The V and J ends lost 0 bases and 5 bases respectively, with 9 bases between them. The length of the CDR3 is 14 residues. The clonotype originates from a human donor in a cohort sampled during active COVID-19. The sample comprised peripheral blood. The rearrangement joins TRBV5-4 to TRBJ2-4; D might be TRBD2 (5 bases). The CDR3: CASSLAGVENIQYF. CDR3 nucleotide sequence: TGTGCCAGCAGCTTGGCCGGGGTTGAAAACATTCAGTACTTC.